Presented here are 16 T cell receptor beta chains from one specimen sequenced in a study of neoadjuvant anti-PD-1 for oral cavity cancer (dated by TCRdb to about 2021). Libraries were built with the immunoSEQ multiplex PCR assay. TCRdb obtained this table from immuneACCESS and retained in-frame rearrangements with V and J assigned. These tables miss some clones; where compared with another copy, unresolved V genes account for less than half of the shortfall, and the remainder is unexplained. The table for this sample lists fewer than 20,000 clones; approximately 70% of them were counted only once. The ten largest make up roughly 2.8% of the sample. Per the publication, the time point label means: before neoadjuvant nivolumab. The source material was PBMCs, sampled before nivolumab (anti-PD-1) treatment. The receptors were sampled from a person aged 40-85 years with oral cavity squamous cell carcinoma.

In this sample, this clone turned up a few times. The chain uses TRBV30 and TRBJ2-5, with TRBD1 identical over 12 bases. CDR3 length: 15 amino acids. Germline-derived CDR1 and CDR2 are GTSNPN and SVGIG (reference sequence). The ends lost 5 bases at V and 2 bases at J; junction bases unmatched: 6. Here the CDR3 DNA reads TGTGCCTGGGACTCGGGACAGGGGGCGCAAGAGACCCAGTACTTC. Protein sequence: CAWDSGQGAQETQYF.

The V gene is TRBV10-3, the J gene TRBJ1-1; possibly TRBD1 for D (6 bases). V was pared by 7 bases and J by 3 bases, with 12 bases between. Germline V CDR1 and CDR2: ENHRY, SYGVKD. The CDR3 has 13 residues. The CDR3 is CAIMAGVDTEAFF. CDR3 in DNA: TGTGCCATCATGGCAGGGGTAGACACTGAAGCTTTCTTT.

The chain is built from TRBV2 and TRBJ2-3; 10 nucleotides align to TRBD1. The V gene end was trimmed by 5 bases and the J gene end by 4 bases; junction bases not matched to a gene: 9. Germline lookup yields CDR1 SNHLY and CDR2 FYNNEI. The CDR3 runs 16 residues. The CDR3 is CASSPDRGPGADTQYF. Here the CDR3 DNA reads TGTGCCAGCAGTCCAGACAGGGGGCCGGGCGCAGATACGCAGTATTTT.

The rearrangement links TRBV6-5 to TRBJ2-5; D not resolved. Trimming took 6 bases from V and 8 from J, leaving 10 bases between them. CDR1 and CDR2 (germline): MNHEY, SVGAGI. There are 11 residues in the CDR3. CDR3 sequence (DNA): TGTGCCAGCAGCATCGGTTTCACCCAGTACTTC. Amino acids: CASSIGFTQYF.

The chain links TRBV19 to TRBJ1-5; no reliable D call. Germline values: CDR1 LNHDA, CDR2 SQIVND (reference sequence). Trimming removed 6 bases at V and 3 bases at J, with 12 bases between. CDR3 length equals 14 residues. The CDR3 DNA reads TGTGCCAGTAGCCTTACGTCAGACAATCAGCCCCAGCATTTT. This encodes CASSLTSDNQPQHF.

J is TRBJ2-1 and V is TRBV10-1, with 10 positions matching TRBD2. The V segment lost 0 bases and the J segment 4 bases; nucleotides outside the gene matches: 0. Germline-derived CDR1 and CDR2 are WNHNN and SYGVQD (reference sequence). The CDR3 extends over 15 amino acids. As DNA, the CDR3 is TGCGCCAGCAGTGAGTCAGCGGGAGGGTACAATGAGCAGTTCTTC. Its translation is CASSESAGGYNEQFF.

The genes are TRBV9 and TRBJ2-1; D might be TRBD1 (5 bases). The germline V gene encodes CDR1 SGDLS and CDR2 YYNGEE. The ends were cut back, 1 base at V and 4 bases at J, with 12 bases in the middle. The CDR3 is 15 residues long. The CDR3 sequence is CASSVRAGSYNEQFF. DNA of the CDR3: TGTGCCAGCAGCGTACGGGCAGGGTCTTACAATGAGCAGTTCTTC.

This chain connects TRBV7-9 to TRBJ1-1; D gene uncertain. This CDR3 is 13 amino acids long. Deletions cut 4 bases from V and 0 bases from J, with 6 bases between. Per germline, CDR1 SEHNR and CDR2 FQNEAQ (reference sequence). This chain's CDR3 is CASSWGLNTEAFF. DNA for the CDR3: TGTGCCAGCAGCTGGGGATTGAACACTGAAGCTTTCTTT.

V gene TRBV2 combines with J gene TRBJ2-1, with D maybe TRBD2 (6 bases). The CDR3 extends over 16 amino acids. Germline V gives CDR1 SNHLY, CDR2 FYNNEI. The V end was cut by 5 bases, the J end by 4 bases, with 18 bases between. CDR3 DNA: TGTGCCAGCAGTCAAGGAGGGCCCCGGGCGTACAATGAGCAGTTCTTC. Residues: CASSQGGPRAYNEQFF.

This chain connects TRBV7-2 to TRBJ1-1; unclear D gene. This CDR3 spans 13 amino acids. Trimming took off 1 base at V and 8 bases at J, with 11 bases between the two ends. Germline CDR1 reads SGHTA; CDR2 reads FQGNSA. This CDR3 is CASSLGVQLEAFF. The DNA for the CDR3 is TGTGCCAGCAGCTTAGGCGTACAGCTAGAAGCTTTCTTT. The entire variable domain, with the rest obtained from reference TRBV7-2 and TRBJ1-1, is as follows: GAGVSQSPSNKVTEKGKDVELRCDPISGHTALYWYRQSLGQGLEFLIYFQGNSAPDKSGLPSDRFSAERTGGSVSTLTIQRTQQEDSAVYLCASSLGVQLEAFFGQGTRLTVV.

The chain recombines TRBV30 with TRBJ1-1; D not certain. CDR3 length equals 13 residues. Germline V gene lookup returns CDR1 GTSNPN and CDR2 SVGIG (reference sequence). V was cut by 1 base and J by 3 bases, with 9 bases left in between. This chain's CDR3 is CAWSGGFDTEAFF. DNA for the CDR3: TGTGCCTGGAGTGGGGGATTCGACACTGAAGCTTTCTTT. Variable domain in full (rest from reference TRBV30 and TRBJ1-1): SQTIHQWPATLVQPVGSPLSLECTVEGTSNPNLYWYRQAAGRGLQLLFYSVGIGQISSEVPQNLSASRPQDRQFILSSKKLLLSDSGFYLCAWSGGFDTEAFFGQGTRLTVV.

In DNA, the CDR3 is TGTGCCAGCAGTGAGACAGGCGATCCCCGCACAGATACGCAGTATTTT. Translated: CASSETGDPRTDTQYF. This rearrangement joins TRBV6-1 to TRBJ2-3; D perhaps matches TRBD1 (6 bases). CDR3 length: 16 residues. Germline assignment: CDR1 MNHNS and CDR2 SASEGT. Trimming stripped 3 bases from V and 1 base from J, with 14 bases between.

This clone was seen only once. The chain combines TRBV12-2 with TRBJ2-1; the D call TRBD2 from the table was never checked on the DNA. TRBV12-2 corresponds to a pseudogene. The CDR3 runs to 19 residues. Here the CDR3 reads CASRLEEGTSKGAYNEQFF. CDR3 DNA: TGTGCAAGTCGCTTAGAGGAAGGGACTAGCAAGGGTGCCTACAATGAGCAGTTCTTC.

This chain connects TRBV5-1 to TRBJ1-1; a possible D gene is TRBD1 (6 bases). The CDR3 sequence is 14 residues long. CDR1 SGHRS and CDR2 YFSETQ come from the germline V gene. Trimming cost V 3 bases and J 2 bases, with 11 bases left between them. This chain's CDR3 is CASSSRDINTEAFF. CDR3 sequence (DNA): TGCGCCAGCAGCTCCCGGGACATTAACACTGAAGCTTTCTTT.

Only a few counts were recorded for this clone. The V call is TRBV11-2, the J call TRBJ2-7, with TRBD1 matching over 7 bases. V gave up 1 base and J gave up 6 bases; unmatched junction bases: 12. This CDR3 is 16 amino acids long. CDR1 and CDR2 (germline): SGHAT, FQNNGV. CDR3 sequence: CASSLGIARGGSEQYF. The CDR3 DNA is TGTGCCAGCAGCTTAGGGATTGCGCGAGGGGGCAGCGAGCAGTACTTC.

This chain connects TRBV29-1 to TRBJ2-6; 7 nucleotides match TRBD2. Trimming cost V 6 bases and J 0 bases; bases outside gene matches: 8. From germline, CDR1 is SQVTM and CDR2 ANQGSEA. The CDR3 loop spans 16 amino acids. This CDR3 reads CSVGQGLSSGANVLTF. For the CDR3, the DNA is TGCAGCGTAGGCCAGGGACTATCCTCTGGGGCCAACGTCCTGACTTTC. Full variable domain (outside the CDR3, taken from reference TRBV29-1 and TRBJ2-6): SAVISQKPSRDICQRGTSLTIQCQVDSQVTMMFWYRQQPGQSLTLIATANQGSEATYESGFVIDKFPISRPNLTFSTLTVSNMSPEDSSIYLCSVGQGLSSGANVLTFGAGSRLTVL.